This entry lists 21 T cell receptor beta chains sequenced from one sample in a study of blood T cell repertoires in COVID-19. Repertoires were generated with immunoSEQ multiplex PCR, while TCRdb's copy carries only in-frame clones and drops some. The top ten clones hold around 6.5% of a sample with 200,000 to 300,000 clones, 70% to 90% of them seen once. Sequenced sample: peripheral blood. Receptors were obtained from an older woman with active or convalescent COVID-19.

The J gene is TRBJ2-1, the V gene TRBV7-9; D is perhaps TRBD2 (7 bases). Trimming left V 5 bases short and J 7 bases short, with 12 bases between. The length of the CDR3 is 13 residues. Germline lookup yields CDR1 SEHNR and CDR2 FQNEAQ (reference sequence). As DNA, the CDR3 is TGTGCCAGCAGCCAGGGAGGGGGAAATGAGCAGTTCTTC. Translating it yields CASSQGGGNEQFF.

The rearrangement joins TRBV6-4 to TRBJ1-6, with 9 bases aligning to TRBD1. CDR3 size: 14 residues. Trimming at V came to 6 bases and at J to 7 bases, leaving 4 bases not matched to a gene. CDR1 MRHNA and CDR2 SNTAGT come from the germline V gene. CDR3 residues: CASSPQGANSPLHF. The CDR3 DNA is TGTGCCAGCAGCCCACAGGGGGCCAATTCACCCCTCCACTTT.

The V gene is TRBV11-3, the J gene TRBJ2-1; the match to TRBD2 covers 9 bases. CDR3 length equals 15 residues. The V and J ends lost 1 base and 7 bases, in that order; junction bases with no gene match: 5. Germline CDR1 and CDR2: SGHNT and YENEEA. The CDR3 reads CASSLVASGINEQFF. The CDR3 bases are TGTGCCAGCAGCTTAGTTGCTAGCGGGATTAATGAGCAGTTCTTC.

The chain uses TRBV30 and TRBJ2-1, with 10 bases that match TRBD2. V trimming: 2 bases; J trimming: 9 bases; junction bases outside the gene matches: 10. This CDR3 comprises 15 residues. Germline V lookup: CDR1 GTSNPN, CDR2 SVGIG (reference sequence). The CDR3 is CAWSSVLAGESEQFF. The CDR3 DNA reads TGTGCCTGGAGTTCGGTGCTAGCGGGAGAGAGTGAGCAGTTCTTC.

The chain is built from TRBV15 and TRBJ2-3; a weak D match, TRBD2 (7 bases). From germline, CDR1 is LNHNV and CDR2 YYDKDF (reference sequence). The CDR3 has 16 residues. Trimming left V 1 base short and J 6 bases short, with 17 bases between. CDR3: CATSRAGGQILDTQYF. The CDR3 DNA reads as TGTGCCACCAGCAGAGCGGGGGGCCAGATTCTTGATACGCAGTATTTT. Together with reference TRBV15 and TRBJ2-3, the CDR3 gives the full variable domain: DAMVIQNPRYQVTQFGKPVTLSCSQTLNHNVMYWYQQKSSQAPKLLFHYYDKDFNNEADTPDNFQSRRPNTSFCFLDIRSPGLGDTAMYLCATSRAGGQILDTQYFGPGTRLTVL.

This sequence joins TRBV5-8 and TRBJ1-4, with a tentative D call TRBD1 (5 bases). The germline V and J ends were trimmed by 3 bases and 8 bases, with 17 bases remaining between them. The germline V gene encodes CDR1 SGHTS and CDR2 YDEGEE. The CDR3 contains 15 residues. The CDR3 spells CASSSTRGVGEKLFF. In DNA, the CDR3 is TGTGCCAGCAGCTCGACACGGGGGGTCGGAGAAAAACTGTTTTTT.

This clone showed up just a few times. This chain uses TRBV28 with TRBJ1-5; perhaps TRBD1 as D (5 bases). Germline CDR1 reads MDHEN; CDR2 reads SYDVKM. CDR3 length: 15 amino acids. Between the trimmed V and J ends, which lost 3 bases and 5 bases, there was a span of 14 bases. DNA for the CDR3: TGTGCCAGCAGTTTTCCCGGGGGGATCTATCAGCCCCAGCATTTT. It codes for CASSFPGGIYQPQHF.

The CDR3 DNA sequence: TGTGCCAGCTCACTGGAGCGGGGGGCCTACAATGAGCAGTTCTTC. This sequence encodes CASSLERGAYNEQFF. The rearrangement joins TRBV18 to TRBJ2-1; 9 bases line up with TRBD2. The V and J ends lost 4 bases and 2 bases, in that order; junction bases with no gene match: 3. This CDR3 contains 15 residues. Looked up from germline, CDR1 is KGHSH and CDR2 is LQKENI.

The gene calls are TRBV19 and TRBJ2-7; 8 nucleotides agree with TRBD2. V was pared by 3 bases and J by 0 bases, with 4 bases of the junction left unmatched. CDR3 length: 15 amino acids. In germline, CDR1 is LNHDA, CDR2 SQIVND (reference sequence). CDR3: CASSIRGGLSYEQYF. The CDR3 DNA sequence: TGTGCCAGTAGTATCCGGGGGGGACTCTCCTACGAGCAGTACTTC.

CDR3 nucleotide sequence: TGCAGCGCCAAGACAGGGGGAGAGGAAAAACTGTTTTTT. This codes for CSAKTGGEEKLFF. The chain carries TRBV29-1 and TRBJ1-4, with TRBD1 matching over 9 bases. Germline loops: CDR1 SQVTM, CDR2 ANQGSEA. Losses at the gene ends were 7 bases for V and 8 bases for J; bases not matched to a gene: 8. The CDR3 has 13 residues.

This clone was counted only a few times. The chain joins TRBV30 to TRBJ1-2, with D possibly matching TRBD1 (5 bases). Germline CDR1 GTSNPN, CDR2 SVGIG (reference sequence). V was pared by 2 bases and J by 4 bases, with 14 bases between. The CDR3 sequence is 14 residues long. The CDR3 protein is CAWSTTPTGYGYTF. CDR3 coding DNA: TGTGCCTGGAGTACGACCCCTACAGGCTATGGCTACACCTTC.

The V call is TRBV6-6, the J call TRBJ1-5, with D possibly matching TRBD1 (5 bases). CDR1 and CDR2 from the germline V gene are MNHNY and SVGAGI (reference sequence). Between the trimmed V and J ends, which lost 8 bases and 3 bases, there was a span of 14 bases. CDR3 size: 14 residues. The DNA for the CDR3 is TGTGCCAGCCAGACAGCCAACGTCAATCAGCCCCAGCATTTT. It translates to CASQTANVNQPQHF.

The chain couples TRBV4-2 to TRBJ1-2, with D hard to call. The CDR3 is 12 amino acids. CDR1 and CDR2 (germline): LGHNA, YNFKEQ. Deletions cut 0 bases from V and 8 bases from J, with 7 bases between. The CDR3 bases are TGTGCCAGCAGCCAAGAGGCGGGGGGCTACACCTTC. Its translation is CASSQEAGGYTF.

The chain has TRBV19 and TRBJ2-1; the match to TRBD2 covers 11 bases. Germline V gene sequence: CDR1 LNHDA, CDR2 SQIVND (reference sequence). J was trimmed by 1 base and V by 7 bases; bases with no gene match: 12. The CDR3 covers 18 residues. CDR3 amino acids: CASNPGLAGGGSYNEQFF. CDR3 coding DNA: TGTGCCAGTAATCCCGGGCTAGCGGGAGGCGGGTCCTACAATGAGCAGTTCTTC.

In DNA form, the CDR3 reads TGTGCCAGCAGCTCATGGACCGGGACTAGCGGGAGATTATACGAGCAGTACTTC. As protein: CASSSWTGTSGRLYEQYF. The J gene is TRBJ2-7, the V gene TRBV7-9; 14 nucleotides match TRBD2. Germline CDR1 is SEHNR and CDR2 is FQNEAQ (reference sequence). The CDR3 has 18 amino acids. V lost 4 bases to trimming and J lost 4 bases; unmatched junction nucleotides: 12. The full variable domain, completed using reference TRBV7-9 and TRBJ2-7, is DTGVSQNPRHKITKRGQNVTFRCDPISEHNRLYWYRQTLGQGPEFLTYFQNEAQLEKSRLLSDRFSAERPKGSFSTLEIQRTEQGDSAMYLCASSSWTGTSGRLYEQYFGPGTRLTVT.

The rearrangement joins TRBV28 to TRBJ2-3; D is perhaps TRBD2 (6 bases). Germline V lookup: CDR1 MDHEN, CDR2 SYDVKM. The CDR3 has 15 residues. The V end was cut by 5 bases, the J end by 6 bases, with 18 bases between. The CDR3 DNA follows: TGTGCCAGCAGTCCCCCCTCGCGGGATTGGGATACGCAGTATTTT. This sequence encodes CASSPPSRDWDTQYF.

V usage is TRBV27 and J usage is TRBJ2-3; TRBD2 matches at 12 bases. Germline values: CDR1 MNHEY, CDR2 SMNVEV (reference sequence). The CDR3 length is 19 residues. V dropped 2 bases and J dropped 4; count of bases not matched to a gene: 13. CDR3 loop: CASSLQPDLAGGPADTQYF. DNA for the CDR3: TGTGCCAGCAGTTTACAGCCAGACCTAGCGGGAGGGCCTGCAGATACGCAGTATTTT.

This chain joins TRBV24-1 and TRBJ2-3; 7 bases match TRBD1. After removal of 3 bases from V and 0 bases from J, the junction contained 5 bases not matched to a gene. CDR3 size: 16 residues. Germline V CDR1 and CDR2: KGHDR, SFDVKD. In DNA, the CDR3 is TGTGCCACCAGTGATACCGACAGGGATAGCACAGATACGCAGTATTTT. Translation: CATSDTDRDSTDTQYF.

The chain is built from TRBV9 and TRBJ2-2; 7 nucleotides agree with TRBD1. CDR1 is SGDLS, CDR2 YYNGEE, per germline. CDR3 length equals 17 residues. V trimming: 3 bases; J trimming: 1 base; junction bases outside the gene matches: 9. The CDR3 sequence: CASSAAQGQQNTGELFF. The CDR3 bases are TGTGCCAGCAGCGCCGCCCAGGGACAGCAGAACACCGGGGAGCTGTTTTTT.

This clone was detected only once. This sequence joins TRBV4-2 and TRBJ1-2, with 9 bases lining up with TRBD1. The germline CDR1 and CDR2 sequences are LGHNA and YNFKEQ. CDR3 length: 14 residues. V gave up 0 bases and J gave up 5 bases; unmatched junction bases: 1. Here the CDR3 DNA reads TGTGCCAGCAGCCAAGACGACAGGGGGTATGGCTACACCTTC. This encodes CASSQDDRGYGYTF.

The table lists this clone with a few counts. This chain links TRBV11-2 with TRBJ1-3; D perhaps matches TRBD1 (5 bases). CDR1 and CDR2 from the germline V gene are SGHAT and FQNNGV. There are 15 residues in the CDR3. The V gene lost 4 bases and the J gene lost 2 bases, with 12 bases spanning the gap. CDR3 amino acids: CASSSYQGPGNTIYF. CDR3 DNA sequence: TGTGCCAGCAGCTCTTACCAGGGTCCTGGAAACACCATATATTTT.